This entry lists 13 T cell receptor beta chains sequenced from one sample in a study of blood T cells in healthy people across ages. Sample-barcoded 5' priming and a J-beta primer mix drove a second PCR of 7 to 11 cycles. Using its own MiXCR run on the 5' RACE reads, TCRdb lists one record per CDR3 protein. This repertoire shows fewer than 1,000,000 distinct CDR3 sequences, less than 60% found once; its top ten account for less than 20%. What was sequenced was blood. The receptor set was obtained from a man aged 80 or over in good health.

The V gene is TRBV4-1, the J gene TRBJ2-3; 11 bases fit TRBD2. The CDR3 is 17 amino acids. V shed 4 bases and J 2 bases; nucleotides not matched to a gene: 8. In germline, CDR1 is MGHRA, CDR2 YSYEKL. The CDR3 reads CASSRVVSGRVTDTQYF. The CDR3 DNA reads as TGCGCCAGCAGCCGCGTGGTTAGCGGGAGGGTCACAGATACGCAGTATTTT.

V and J are TRBV5-1 and TRBJ1-1; TRBD1 matches 10 bases. There are 16 residues in the CDR3. Germline V gene data show CDR1 as SGHRS and CDR2 as YFSETQ. Trimming cost V 1 base and J 6 bases; bases outside gene matches: 9. The chain's CDR3 is CASSLFSGTGVPEAFF. CDR3 in DNA: TGCGCCAGCAGCTTGTTTTCCGGGACAGGGGTTCCTGAAGCTTTCTTT.

CDR3 loop: CASRGRGGTDTQYF. The DNA of the CDR3 is TGTGCCAGCAGGGGAAGGGGGGGCACAGATACGCAGTATTTT. The chain uses TRBV12-3 or TRBV12-4 and TRBJ2-3; the D gene could be TRBD1 or TRBD2 (6 bases each). CDR3 length: 14 amino acids. V lost 6 bases to trimming and J lost 1 base, with 11 bases between them.

This chain uses TRBV29-1 with TRBJ2-5; D is possibly TRBD1 or TRBD2 (6 bases each). CDR3 length: 12 amino acids. V lost 7 bases and J lost 11, with 20 bases in between. Per germline, CDR1 SQVTM and CDR2 ANQGSEA. The CDR3 loop reads CSARGGSNEQYF. CDR3 in DNA: TGCAGCGCCCGAGGGGGGAGTAATGAGCAGTACTTC.

This clonotype came up once. An end of the junction does not agree with germline; a read error may underlie this. V and J are TRBV29-1 and TRBJ2-5; the D gene is possibly TRBD2 (5 bases). Germline CDR1 reads SQVTM; CDR2 reads ANQGSEA. CDR3 length: 11 residues. CDR3 amino acids: CSVEEGETQYF. The CDR3 coding sequence is TGCAGCGTAGAAGAGGGAGAGACCCAGTACTTC.

This clonotype was detected ten times or more. V and J are TRBV6-1 and TRBJ2-7, with D possibly matching TRBD1 (6 bases). The CDR3 sequence is 15 residues long. V lost 1 base and J lost 3, with 13 bases in between. Germline CDR1 and CDR2: MNHNS and SASEGT. The CDR3 region has the DNA TGTGCCAGCAGTGAAGGTCTGACAGGATACTACGAGCAGTACTTC. Translated: CASSEGLTGYYEQYF.

This chain joins TRBV7-2 and TRBJ2-5, with a weak D call TRBD2 (5 bases). Judging by the DNA end, TRBJ2-7 fits better; the J call may be wrong. The V gene's germline CDR1 is SGHTA and CDR2 FQGNSA. The length of the CDR3 is 13 residues. The DNA of the CDR3 is TGTGCCAGCAGCGTAGAGGTTCGGGGCGAGCAGTACTTC. Its translation: CASSVEVRGEQYF.

A few counts support this clonotype. The J gene is TRBJ2-6, the V gene TRBV6-6; D call uncertain. Germline V gives CDR1 MNHNY, CDR2 SVGAGI (reference sequence). The CDR3 covers 15 residues. V lost 6 bases, J lost 4 bases, and 13 bases lay in between. The CDR3 loop reads CASRFEPSGANVLTF. The CDR3 bases are TGTGCCAGCAGATTCGAACCCTCAGGGGCCAACGTCCTGACTTTC.

The chain employs TRBV28 and TRBJ2-7; tentatively, D is TRBD2 (6 bases). Germline values: CDR1 MDHEN, CDR2 SYDVKM. Trimming left V 3 bases short and J 0 bases short, with 9 bases between. This CDR3 has 14 amino acids. CDR3 loop: CASSFHGGSYEQYF. CDR3 nucleotide sequence: TGTGCCAGCAGTTTTCACGGGGGCTCCTACGAGCAGTACTTC.

This clonotype was counted between two and nine times. The junction does not match germline at one end; this may be a read error. The chain recombines TRBV18 with TRBJ2-6, with D possibly TRBD2 on 6 matching bases. Germline V CDR1 and CDR2: KGHSH, LQKENI. The CDR3 has 18 residues. This CDR3 is CACSPYGSRLTGANVLTF. CDR3 nucleotide sequence: TGTGCCTGCTCACCATACGGGAGCCGGCTTACTGGGGCCAACGTCCTGACTTTC.

The CDR3 bases are TGCGCCAGCAGCCGAGGTTCAGATACGCAGTATTTT. It translates to CASSRGSDTQYF. The chain recombines TRBV5-1 with TRBJ2-3; D gene unclear. The CDR3 sequence is 12 residues long. Trimming removed 4 bases from V and 4 bases from J, with 7 bases in between. Germline lookup yields CDR1 SGHRS and CDR2 YFSETQ.

The gene calls are TRBV20-1 and TRBJ2-7, with 9 bases identical to TRBD2. Germline lookup yields CDR1 DFQATT and CDR2 SNEGSKA (reference sequence). The length of the CDR3 is 14 residues. J lost 3 bases, V lost 1 base, and 4 bases had no gene match. CDR3 amino acids: CSARGVAGDYEQYF. As DNA, the CDR3 is TGCAGTGCTAGAGGAGTAGCGGGAGACTACGAGCAGTACTTC.

This clonotype counts as medium-sized. V usage is TRBV29-1 and J usage is TRBJ2-7, with TRBD1 matching 10 bases. V dropped 6 bases and J dropped 5; count of bases not matched to a gene: 4. The CDR3 totals 12 residues. CDR1 and CDR2 (germline): SQVTM, ANQGSEA. The CDR3 loop is CSVHGQGDEQYF. In DNA form, the CDR3 reads TGCAGCGTCCACGGACAGGGGGACGAGCAGTACTTC.